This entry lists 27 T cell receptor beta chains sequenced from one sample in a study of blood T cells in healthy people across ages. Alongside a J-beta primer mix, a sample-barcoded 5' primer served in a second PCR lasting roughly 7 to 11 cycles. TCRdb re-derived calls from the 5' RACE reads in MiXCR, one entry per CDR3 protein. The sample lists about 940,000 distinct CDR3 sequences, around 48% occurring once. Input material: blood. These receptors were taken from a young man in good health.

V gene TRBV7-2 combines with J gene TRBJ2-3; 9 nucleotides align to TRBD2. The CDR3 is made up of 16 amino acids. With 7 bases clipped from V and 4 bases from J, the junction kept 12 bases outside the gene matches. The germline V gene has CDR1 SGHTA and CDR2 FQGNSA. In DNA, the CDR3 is TGTGCCAGCACCTATATTCGCGGGGGGGCTGCAGATACGCAGTATTTT. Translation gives CASTYIRGGAADTQYF.

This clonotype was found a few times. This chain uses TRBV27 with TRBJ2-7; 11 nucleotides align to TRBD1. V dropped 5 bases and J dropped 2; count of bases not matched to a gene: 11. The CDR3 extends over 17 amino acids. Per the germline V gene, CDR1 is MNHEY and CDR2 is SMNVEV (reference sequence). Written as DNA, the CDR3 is TGTGCCAGCAGTATTCACCCCGGGACAGGGGGTACCTACGAGCAGTACTTC. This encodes CASSIHPGTGGTYEQYF.

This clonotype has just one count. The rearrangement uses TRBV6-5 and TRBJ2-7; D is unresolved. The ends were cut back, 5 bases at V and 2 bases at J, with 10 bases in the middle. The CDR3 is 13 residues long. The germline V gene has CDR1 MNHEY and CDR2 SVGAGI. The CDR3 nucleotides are TGTGCCAGCAGTCGCCTAGAAACCTACGAGCAGTACTTC. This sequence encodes CASSRLETYEQYF.

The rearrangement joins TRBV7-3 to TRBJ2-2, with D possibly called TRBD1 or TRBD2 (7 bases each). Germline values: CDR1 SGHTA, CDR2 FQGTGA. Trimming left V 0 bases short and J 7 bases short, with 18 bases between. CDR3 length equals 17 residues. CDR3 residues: CASSLTVMTGRVGELFF. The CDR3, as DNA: TGTGCCAGCAGCTTAACGGTCATGACAGGGAGGGTCGGGGAGCTGTTTTTT.

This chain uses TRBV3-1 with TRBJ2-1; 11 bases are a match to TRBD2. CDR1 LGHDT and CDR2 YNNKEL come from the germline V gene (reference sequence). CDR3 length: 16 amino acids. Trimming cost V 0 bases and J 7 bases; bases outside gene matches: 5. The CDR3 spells CASSQERLAGINEQFF. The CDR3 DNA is TGTGCCAGCAGCCAAGAAAGACTAGCGGGGATAAATGAGCAGTTCTTC.

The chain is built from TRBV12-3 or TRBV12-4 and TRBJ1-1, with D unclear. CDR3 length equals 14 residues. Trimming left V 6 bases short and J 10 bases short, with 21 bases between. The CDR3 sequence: CASSPTGPLPRAFF. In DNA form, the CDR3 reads TGTGCCAGCAGCCCAACCGGGCCCCTCCCCAGAGCTTTCTTT.

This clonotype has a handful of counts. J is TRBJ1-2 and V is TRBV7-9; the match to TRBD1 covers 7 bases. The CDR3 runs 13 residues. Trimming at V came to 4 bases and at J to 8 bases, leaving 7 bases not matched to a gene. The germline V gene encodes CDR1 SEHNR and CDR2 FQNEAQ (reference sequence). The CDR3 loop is CASSWGQSEGYTF. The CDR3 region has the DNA TGTGCCAGCAGCTGGGGACAGTCAGAGGGCTACACCTTC.

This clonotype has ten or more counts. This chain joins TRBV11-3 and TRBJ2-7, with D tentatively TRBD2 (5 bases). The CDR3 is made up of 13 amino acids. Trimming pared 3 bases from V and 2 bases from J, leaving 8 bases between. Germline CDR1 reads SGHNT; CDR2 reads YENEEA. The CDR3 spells CASSFGVTYEQYF. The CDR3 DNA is TGTGCCAGCAGCTTCGGGGTTACCTACGAGCAGTACTTC.

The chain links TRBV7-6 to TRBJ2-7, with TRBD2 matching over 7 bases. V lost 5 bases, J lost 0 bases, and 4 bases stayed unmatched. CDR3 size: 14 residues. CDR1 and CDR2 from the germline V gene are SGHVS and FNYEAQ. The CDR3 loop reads CASSTRTSSYEQYF. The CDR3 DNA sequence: TGTGCCAGCAGCACGAGGACTAGCTCCTACGAGCAGTACTTC.

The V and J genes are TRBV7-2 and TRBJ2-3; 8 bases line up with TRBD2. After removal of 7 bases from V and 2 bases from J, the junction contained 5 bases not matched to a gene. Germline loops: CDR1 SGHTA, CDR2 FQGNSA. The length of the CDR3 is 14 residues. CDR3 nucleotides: TGTGCCAGCACCCAAGCGGGGGACACAGATACGCAGTATTTT. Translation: CASTQAGDTDTQYF.

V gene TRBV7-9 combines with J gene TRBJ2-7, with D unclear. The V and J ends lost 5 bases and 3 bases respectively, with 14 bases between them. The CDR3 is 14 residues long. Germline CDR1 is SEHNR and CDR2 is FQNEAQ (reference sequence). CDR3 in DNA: TGTGCCAGCAGCCCGGTCCAGGAGAACTACGAGCAGTACTTC. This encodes CASSPVQENYEQYF.

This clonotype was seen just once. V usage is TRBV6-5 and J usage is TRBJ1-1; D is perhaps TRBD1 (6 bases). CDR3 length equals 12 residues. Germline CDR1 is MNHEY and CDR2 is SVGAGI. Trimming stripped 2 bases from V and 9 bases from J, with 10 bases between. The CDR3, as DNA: TGTGCCAGCAGTTACGGGGGCGGGAAAGCTTTCTTT. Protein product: CASSYGGGKAFF.

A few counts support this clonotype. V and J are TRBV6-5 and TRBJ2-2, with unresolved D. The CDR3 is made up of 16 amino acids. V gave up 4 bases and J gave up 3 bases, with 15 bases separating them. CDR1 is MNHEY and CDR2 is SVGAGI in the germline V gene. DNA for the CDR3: TGTGCCAGCAGTTCCCCCGAGGTTAGGTACACCGGGGAGCTGTTTTTT. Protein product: CASSSPEVRYTGELFF.

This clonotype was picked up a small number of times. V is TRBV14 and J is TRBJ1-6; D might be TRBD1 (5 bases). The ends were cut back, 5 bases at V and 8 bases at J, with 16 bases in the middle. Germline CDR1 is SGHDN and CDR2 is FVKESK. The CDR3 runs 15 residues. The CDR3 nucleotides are TGTGCCAGCAGCGTACAGGCCCTTCCCCATTCACCCCTCCACTTT. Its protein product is CASSVQALPHSPLHF.

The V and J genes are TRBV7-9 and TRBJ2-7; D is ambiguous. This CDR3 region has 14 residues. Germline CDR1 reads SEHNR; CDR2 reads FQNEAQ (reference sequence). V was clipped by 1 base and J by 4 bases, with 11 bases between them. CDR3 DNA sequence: TGTGCCAGCAGCTTAGATGGGCGCTTTTACGAGCAGTACTTC. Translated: CASSLDGRFYEQYF.

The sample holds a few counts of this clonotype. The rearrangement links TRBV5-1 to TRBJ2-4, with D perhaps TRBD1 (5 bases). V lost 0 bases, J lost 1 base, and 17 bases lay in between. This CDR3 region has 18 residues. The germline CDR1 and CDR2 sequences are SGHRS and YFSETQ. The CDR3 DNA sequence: TGCGCCAGCAGCTTGGCCGGAGACAGAAGCATGGCCAAAAACATTCAGTACTTC. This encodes CASSLAGDRSMAKNIQYF.

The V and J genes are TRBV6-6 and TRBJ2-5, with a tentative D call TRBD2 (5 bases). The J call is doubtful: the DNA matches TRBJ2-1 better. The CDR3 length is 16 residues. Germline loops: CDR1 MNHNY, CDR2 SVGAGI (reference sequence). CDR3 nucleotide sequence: TGTGCCAGCAGTTACGTCCGTGGGATATTCGGGGAGACCCAGTTCTTC. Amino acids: CASSYVRGIFGETQFF.

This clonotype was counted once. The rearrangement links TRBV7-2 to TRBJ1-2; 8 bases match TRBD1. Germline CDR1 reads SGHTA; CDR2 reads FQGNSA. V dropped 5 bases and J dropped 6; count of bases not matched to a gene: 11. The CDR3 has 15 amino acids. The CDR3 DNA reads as TGTGCCAGCAGCCCGGGGGGAGACAGGGGTAATGGCTACACCTTC. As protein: CASSPGGDRGNGYTF.

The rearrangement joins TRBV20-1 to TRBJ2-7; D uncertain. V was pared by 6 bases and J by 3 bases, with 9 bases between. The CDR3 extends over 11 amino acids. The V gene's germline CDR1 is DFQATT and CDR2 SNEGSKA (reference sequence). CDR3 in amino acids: CSASEDYEQYF. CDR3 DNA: TGCAGTGCGTCAGAAGACTACGAGCAGTACTTC.

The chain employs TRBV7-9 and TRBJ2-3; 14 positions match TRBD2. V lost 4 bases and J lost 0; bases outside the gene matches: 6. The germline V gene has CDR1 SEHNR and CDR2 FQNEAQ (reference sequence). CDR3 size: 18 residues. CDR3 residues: CASSYRTSGGTSTDTQYF. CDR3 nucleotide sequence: TGTGCCAGCAGCTACCGGACTAGCGGGGGGACTAGCACAGATACGCAGTATTTT.

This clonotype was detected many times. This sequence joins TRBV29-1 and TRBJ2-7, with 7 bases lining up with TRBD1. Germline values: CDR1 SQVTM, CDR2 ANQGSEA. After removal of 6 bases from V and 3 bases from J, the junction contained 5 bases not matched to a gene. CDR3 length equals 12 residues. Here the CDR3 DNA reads TGCAGCGTGGCGACAGGGTACTACGAGCAGTACTTC. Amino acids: CSVATGYYEQYF.

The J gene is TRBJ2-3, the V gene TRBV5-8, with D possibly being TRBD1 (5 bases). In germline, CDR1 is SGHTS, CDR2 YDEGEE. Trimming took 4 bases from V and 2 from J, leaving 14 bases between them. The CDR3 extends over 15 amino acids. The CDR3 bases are TGTGCCAGCAGCAGGCGTAGGGGCCCCACAGATACGCAGTATTTT. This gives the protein CASSRRRGPTDTQYF.

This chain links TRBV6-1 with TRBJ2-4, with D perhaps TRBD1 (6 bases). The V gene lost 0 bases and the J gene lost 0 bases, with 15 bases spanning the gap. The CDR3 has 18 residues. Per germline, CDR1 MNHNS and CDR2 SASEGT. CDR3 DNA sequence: TGTGCCAGCAGTGAAGCGCGTGAAACAGGGCTAGCCAAAAACATTCAGTACTTC. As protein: CASSEARETGLAKNIQYF.

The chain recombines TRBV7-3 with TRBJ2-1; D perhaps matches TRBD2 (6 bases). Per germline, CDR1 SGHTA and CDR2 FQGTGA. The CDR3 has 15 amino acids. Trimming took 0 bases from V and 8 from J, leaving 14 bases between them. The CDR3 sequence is CASSLTGGVYDEQFF. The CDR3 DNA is TGTGCCAGCAGCTTAACAGGCGGGGTGTACGATGAGCAGTTCTTC.

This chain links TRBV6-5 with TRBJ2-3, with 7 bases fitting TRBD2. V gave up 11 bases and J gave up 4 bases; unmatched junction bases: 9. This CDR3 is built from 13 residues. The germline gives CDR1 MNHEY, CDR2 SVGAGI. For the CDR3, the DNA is TGTGCCGCCAGTACTAGCGACGCAGATACGCAGTATTTT. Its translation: CAASTSDADTQYF.

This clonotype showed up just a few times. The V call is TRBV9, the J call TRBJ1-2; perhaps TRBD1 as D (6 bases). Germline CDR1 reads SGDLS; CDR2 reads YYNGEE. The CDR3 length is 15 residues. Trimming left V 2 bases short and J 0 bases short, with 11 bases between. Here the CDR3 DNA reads TGTGCCAGCAGCGTGGGGACACCTGCTAACTATGGCTACACCTTC. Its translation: CASSVGTPANYGYTF. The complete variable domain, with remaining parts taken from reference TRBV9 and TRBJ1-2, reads DSGVTQTPKHLITATGQRVTLRCSPRSGDLSVYWYQQSLDQGLQFLIQYYNGEERAKGNILERFSAQQFPDLHSELNLSSLELGDSALYFCASSVGTPANYGYTFGSGTRLTVV.

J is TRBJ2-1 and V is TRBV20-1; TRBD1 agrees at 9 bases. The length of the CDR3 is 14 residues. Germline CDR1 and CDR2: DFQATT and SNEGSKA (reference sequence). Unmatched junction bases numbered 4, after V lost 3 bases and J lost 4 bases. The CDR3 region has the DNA TGCAGTGCTAGTGGCGGGACAGGGTACAATGAGCAGTTCTTC. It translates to CSASGGTGYNEQFF.